This T cell receptor (beta chain) comes out of a study of identical twins. Concerning this clonotype itself: As yet, its antigen is unknown.

The CDR3 totals 12 residues. CDR1 and CDR2 from the germline V gene are SGHRS and YFSETQ. V was pared by 0 bases and J by 5 bases, with 4 bases between. Carrying unique molecular identifiers, the cDNA also gained a universal primer site through template switching. TCRdb independently ran MiXCR on the 5' RACE reads; one entry per CDR3 protein. The sample consists of over 200,000 distinct CDR3 sequences, around 10% of them appearing once. General observations from the study: Clonotypes of the beta chain that were abundant in cord blood carried fewer insertions (memory repertoires showed none). One should note that invariant MAIT and iNKT cells could partly confound zero-insertion analyses. Not following the same donors, the study drew its conclusions from cross-sectional statistical analysis.

Sequenced sample: memory (CD45RO+) T cells sorted from blood. The sequence came from a woman under 30 in good health. This sequence joins TRBV5-1 and TRBJ2-3; D not certain. CDR3 coding DNA: TGCGCCAGCAGCTTGGATATAGATACGCAGTATTTT. This encodes CASSLDIDTQYF.